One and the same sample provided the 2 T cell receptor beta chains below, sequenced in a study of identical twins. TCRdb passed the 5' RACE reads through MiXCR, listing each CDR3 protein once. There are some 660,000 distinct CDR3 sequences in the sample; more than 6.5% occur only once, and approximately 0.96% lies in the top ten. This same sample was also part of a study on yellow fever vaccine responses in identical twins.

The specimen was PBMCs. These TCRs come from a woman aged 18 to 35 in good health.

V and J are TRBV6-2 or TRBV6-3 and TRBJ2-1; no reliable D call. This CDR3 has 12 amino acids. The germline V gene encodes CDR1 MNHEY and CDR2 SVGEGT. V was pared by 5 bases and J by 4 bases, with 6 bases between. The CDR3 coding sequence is TGTGCCAGCAGTCACATGTACAATGAGCAGTTCTTC. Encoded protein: CASSHMYNEQFF.

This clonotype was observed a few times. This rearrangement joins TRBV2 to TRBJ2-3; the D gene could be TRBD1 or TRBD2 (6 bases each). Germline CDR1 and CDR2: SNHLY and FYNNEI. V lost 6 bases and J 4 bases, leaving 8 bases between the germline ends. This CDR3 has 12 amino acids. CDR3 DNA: TGTGCCAGCAGGGGGGGCCCAGATACGCAGTATTTT. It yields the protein CASRGGPDTQYF.